This T cell receptor beta chain was observed in a study of T cells in Graves' hyperthyroidism and ophthalmopathy. This clonotype was detected ten times or more. The antigen is undetermined. The junction does not match germline at one end; this may be a read error. The length of the CDR3 is 14 residues. Germline loops: CDR1 SNHLY, CDR2 FYNNEI. Researchers took RNA transcripts and amplified the TCR beta CDR3 regions from them. The HTBI primer set served for first-round RT-PCR of the TCR CDR3. TCRdb independently ran MiXCR on the multiplex PCR reads; one entry per CDR3 protein. The sample holds under 450,000 distinct CDR3 sequences, about 13% seen once. Whole-study results and caveats: Researchers report that a 13 V-J model separated ophthalmopathy from stable hyperthyroidism. Blood held most thyroid clonotypes expanded above 0.001 frequency.

Sequencing was performed on blood. This chain uses TRBV2 with TRBJ1-5; possibly TRBD1 for D (6 bases). This clonotype was sampled from a man aged 25-45 years with Graves' hyperthyroidism that later progressed to Graves' ophthalmopathy. DNA of the CDR3: TGTGCCAGCAGGGGACATTTTAGCTATCAGCCCCAGCATTTT. It codes for CASRGHFSYQPQHF.